Presented here are 32 T cell receptor beta chains from one specimen sequenced in a study of beta chain features in type 1 diabetes. Study results and caveats: For Type 1 diabetes patients, all four CD4+ subsets carried TCRB CDR3s that were moderately but significantly shorter.

These TCRs are of unknown antigen specificity. The sequenced template was cDNA made from the entire isolated RNA. Generated by immunoSEQ multiplex PCR, the TCRdb table keeps only in-frame clones and is missing some. Among 600,000 to 700,000 clones listed, under 15% were seen once. Input material: naive CD4+ T cells from blood. Source of these receptors: a man aged 25 to 40 with type 1 diabetes.

This clone was detected only once. The chain couples TRBV10-3 to TRBJ1-5; a possible D gene is TRBD1 (5 bases). Trimming pared 6 bases from V and 10 bases from J, leaving 19 bases between. Germline assignment: CDR1 ENHRY and CDR2 SYGVKD. CDR3 size: 14 residues. The CDR3 sequence: CAIRDTPGHAPQHF. The CDR3 nucleotides are TGTGCCATCAGGGACACCCCAGGTCATGCTCCCCAGCATTTT.

There are a few counts of this clone. The chain couples TRBV30 to TRBJ2-3; 8 bases fit TRBD1. This CDR3 contains 13 residues. Trimming cost V 5 bases and J 4 bases; bases outside gene matches: 5. Germline CDR1 and CDR2: GTSNPN and SVGIG (reference sequence). This CDR3 reads CAWLPGGADTQYF. In DNA, the CDR3 is TGTGCCTGGCTTCCAGGGGGCGCAGATACGCAGTATTTT.

Only a few counts were recorded for this clone. This chain connects TRBV14 to TRBJ2-1; weak D call: TRBD2 (7 bases). With 4 bases removed from V and 4 bases from J, the gap between germline ends came to 14 bases. This CDR3 region has 15 residues. The V gene's germline CDR1 is SGHDN and CDR2 FVKESK. CDR3 sequence (DNA): TGTGCCAGCAGCCGGTGGGGGGGCAGATACAATGAGCAGTTCTTC. Protein sequence: CASSRWGGRYNEQFF.

This clone appeared a few times. This rearrangement joins TRBV27 to TRBJ1-3; no definite D call. The CDR3 sequence is 15 residues long. V was clipped by 5 bases and J by 0 bases, with 11 bases between them. CDR1 MNHEY and CDR2 SMNVEV come from the germline V gene (reference sequence). The CDR3 sequence is CASSLRFYSGNTIYF. In DNA, the CDR3 is TGTGCCAGCAGTCTCAGGTTCTACTCTGGAAACACCATATATTTT.

The chain joins TRBV5-1 to TRBJ1-5; D is ambiguous. The CDR3 is 16 amino acids. Trimming took 3 bases from V and 1 from J, leaving 14 bases between them. Germline CDR1 reads SGHRS; CDR2 reads YFSETQ. The CDR3 protein is CASSYGPVTSNQPQHF. The CDR3 coding sequence is TGCGCCAGCAGCTACGGACCCGTTACGAGCAATCAGCCCCAGCATTTT.

This clone has just a few counts. The rearrangement links TRBV30 to TRBJ1-5; 7 bases match TRBD1. After removal of 5 bases from V and 5 bases from J, the junction contained 12 bases not matched to a gene. This CDR3 region has 15 residues. From germline, CDR1 is GTSNPN and CDR2 SVGIG (reference sequence). The DNA of the CDR3 is TGTGCCTGGGCAAGGGACAGTGGGAGACATCAGCCCCAGCATTTT. It is translated as CAWARDSGRHQPQHF.

This clone has a handful of counts. The V gene is TRBV6-1, the J gene TRBJ2-7, with D maybe TRBD1 (6 bases). Germline lookup yields CDR1 MNHNS and CDR2 SASEGT. V lost 6 bases and J 2 bases, leaving 14 bases between the germline ends. The CDR3 spans 14 residues. The CDR3 coding sequence is TGTGCCAGCAGGGGCCAGGGGTTTACCTACGAGCAGTACTTC. This codes for CASRGQGFTYEQYF.

This clone was counted between two and nine times. The gene calls are TRBV7-2 and TRBJ2-7; no clear D gene. Deletions cut 1 base from V and 2 bases from J, with 12 bases between. Germline loops: CDR1 SGHTA, CDR2 FQGNSA. The CDR3 runs to 15 residues. For the CDR3, the DNA is TGTGCCAGCAGCTTAGATCGGTACAGACCCTACGAGCAGTACTTC. Its translation is CASSLDRYRPYEQYF.

This clone was seen a handful of times. The CDR3 region has the DNA TGCGCCAGCAGCCAAGAAAGTGGGGGTGGCTACACCTTC. It translates to CASSQESGGGYTF. The chain has TRBV4-3 and TRBJ1-2; a weak D match, TRBD1 (5 bases). Germline V gene data show CDR1 as LGHNA and CDR2 as YSLEER. V lost 0 bases, J lost 7 bases, and 9 bases lay in between. The CDR3 sequence is 13 residues long.

The J gene is TRBJ2-4, the V gene TRBV19; D tentatively fits TRBD1 or TRBD2 (6 bases each). Germline V gene lookup returns CDR1 LNHDA and CDR2 SQIVND (reference sequence). Trimming removed 6 bases at V and 7 bases at J, with 25 bases between. The CDR3 is 17 residues long. The CDR3 DNA reads TGTGCCAGTAGGACTCGGGACTTGTCGATGAGGGGGAACATTCAGTACTTC. It translates to CASRTRDLSMRGNIQYF.

V is TRBV18 and J is TRBJ1-3; D is undetermined. The CDR3 sequence is 15 residues long. The V end was cut by 3 bases, the J end by 0 bases, with 9 bases between. Germline V gives CDR1 KGHSH, CDR2 LQKENI. CDR3 residues: CASSPDTNSGNTIYF. The CDR3 DNA is TGTGCCAGCTCACCTGACACCAACTCTGGAAACACCATATATTTT.

The table lists this clone with a few counts. This chain connects TRBV5-1 to TRBJ1-2; D gene ambiguous. This CDR3 comprises 14 residues. Deletions cut 1 base from V and 0 bases from J, with 7 bases between. The germline V gene has CDR1 SGHRS and CDR2 YFSETQ. The CDR3 sequence is CASSLSLPNYGYTF. The CDR3 nucleotides are TGCGCCAGCAGCTTGTCTCTCCCTAACTATGGCTACACCTTC.

This clone was counted only a few times. V and J are TRBV10-3 and TRBJ1-1; D gene uncertain. CDR1 is ENHRY and CDR2 is SYGVKD in the germline V gene. This CDR3 is 12 amino acids long. Trimming shortened V by 10 bases and J by 1 base, and 10 bases separated the two germline ends. This CDR3 reads CASSGENTEAFF. The CDR3 coding sequence is TGTGCCAGCAGCGGAGAGAACACTGAAGCTTTCTTT.

The CDR3 DNA sequence: TGTGCCAGCAGTTTAAACAGGGGCTACGAGCAGTACTTC. Its translation is CASSLNRGYEQYF. The V call is TRBV27, the J call TRBJ2-7; 7 bases align to TRBD1. The CDR3 extends over 13 amino acids. The V and J ends lost 2 bases and 3 bases, in that order; junction bases with no gene match: 1. Per the germline V gene, CDR1 is MNHEY and CDR2 is SMNVEV (reference sequence).

Turning to this clone: This specimen includes other DNA sequences encoding the same CDR3. This sequence joins TRBV2 and TRBJ2-3; unclear D gene. The V end lost 6 bases, the J end lost 6 bases, and 7 bases lay between the germline ends. The CDR3 spans 11 residues. The germline gives CDR1 SNHLY, CDR2 FYNNEI. DNA for the CDR3: TGTGCCAGCAGCCGAGCGGATACGCAGTATTTT. Amino acids: CASSRADTQYF.

The gene calls are TRBV7-2 and TRBJ1-2; D not certain. Trimming took 5 bases from V and 4 from J, leaving 8 bases between them. Germline V gene lookup returns CDR1 SGHTA and CDR2 FQGNSA. The length of the CDR3 is 12 residues. As DNA, the CDR3 is TGTGCCAGCAGCAAAGATTTCTATGGCTACACCTTC. It translates to CASSKDFYGYTF.

The gene calls are TRBV5-1 and TRBJ2-1; 9 nucleotides match TRBD2. V trimming: 0 bases; J trimming: 0 bases; junction bases outside the gene matches: 7. Germline V gives CDR1 SGHRS, CDR2 YFSETQ. The CDR3 extends over 18 amino acids. The CDR3 loop is CASSLELLAGSSYNEQFF. The DNA of the CDR3 is TGCGCCAGCAGCTTGGAATTGCTAGCGGGAAGCTCCTACAATGAGCAGTTCTTC.

This clone was seen ten or more times. This sequence joins TRBV7-6 and TRBJ2-1; D gene ambiguous. V lost 2 bases to trimming and J lost 9 bases, with 5 bases between them. The CDR3 consists of 11 residues. CDR1 is SGHVS, CDR2 FNYEAQ, per germline. The CDR3 loop reads CASSLSVEQFF. As DNA, the CDR3 is TGTGCCAGCAGCTTATCGGTTGAGCAGTTCTTC.

The rearrangement joins TRBV7-8 to TRBJ1-6, with no clear D. V lost 2 bases, J lost 4 bases, and 12 bases lay in between. This CDR3 is built from 16 residues. From germline, CDR1 is SGHVS and CDR2 FQNEAQ. CDR3 region: CASSLSQVQYNSPLHF. For the CDR3, the DNA is TGTGCCAGCAGCTTATCCCAGGTCCAGTATAATTCACCCCTCCACTTT. The full variable domain, in which reference TRBV7-8 and TRBJ1-6 provide the parts outside the CDR3, is GAGVSQSPRYKVAKRGQDVALRCDPISGHVSLFWYQQALGQGPEFLTYFQNEAQLDKSGLPSDRFFAERPEGSVSTLKIQRTQQEDSAVYLCASSLSQVQYNSPLHFGNGTRLTVT.

As for this clone: Additional DNA sequences in this sample encode the identical CDR3. The V call is TRBV6-5, the J call TRBJ2-7; 10 bases match TRBD1. The ends lost 6 bases at V and 2 bases at J; junction bases unmatched: 4. This CDR3 has 14 amino acids. Germline CDR1 reads MNHEY; CDR2 reads SVGAGI. The CDR3 region has the DNA TGTGCCAGCAGCCCGGGACAGGGGACCTACGAGCAGTACTTC. Amino acid sequence: CASSPGQGTYEQYF.

At least ten counts were recorded for this clone. The chain has TRBV13 and TRBJ2-3; 8 nucleotides align to TRBD1. This CDR3 contains 14 residues. With V trimmed by 6 bases and J by 2 bases, 4 bases remained unmatched. The germline V gene encodes CDR1 PRHDT and CDR2 FYEKMQ (reference sequence). The CDR3 region has the DNA TGTGCCAGCAGGCCGGGACAGGCCACAGATACGCAGTATTTT. This encodes CASRPGQATDTQYF. Filled out from reference TRBV13 and TRBJ2-3, the complete variable domain reads AAGVIQSPRHLIKEKRETATLKCYPIPRHDTVYWYQQGPGQDPQFLISFYEKMQSDKGSIPDRFSAQQFSDYHSELNMSSLELGDSALYFCASRPGQATDTQYFGPGTRLTVL.

As DNA, the CDR3 is TGTGCCTGGACCACTACCCCCCCAGGGTACTACGAGCAGTACTTC. This gives the protein CAWTTTPPGYYEQYF. The chain links TRBV30 to TRBJ2-7; the D gene is possibly TRBD1 (5 bases). V was trimmed by 4 bases and J by 3 bases, leaving 19 bases between them. The germline CDR1 and CDR2 sequences are GTSNPN and SVGIG (reference sequence). The CDR3 consists of 15 residues.

The rearrangement links TRBV7-2 to TRBJ1-1; 8 bases fit TRBD1. Germline assignment: CDR1 SGHTA and CDR2 FQGNSA. This CDR3 contains 13 residues. With V trimmed by 5 bases and J by 11 bases, 10 bases remained unmatched. The CDR3 region is CASSTGQGTRAFF. CDR3 nucleotide sequence: TGTGCCAGCAGCACAGGACAGGGCACCAGGGCTTTCTTT.

This clone was counted between two and nine times. This rearrangement joins TRBV5-1 to TRBJ2-5; perhaps D is TRBD1 or TRBD2 (5 bases each). Germline CDR1 and CDR2: SGHRS and YFSETQ. Trimming left V 0 bases short and J 1 base short, with 10 bases between. This CDR3 contains 15 residues. CDR3 residues: CASSLAGTTQETQYF. The DNA of the CDR3 is TGCGCCAGCAGCTTGGCCGGGACGACCCAAGAGACCCAGTACTTC.

This chain links TRBV13 with TRBJ1-3, with 8 bases that match TRBD1. Trimming took 5 bases from V and 2 from J; bases not matched to a gene: 2. This CDR3 comprises 14 residues. The germline V gene encodes CDR1 PRHDT and CDR2 FYEKMQ (reference sequence). As DNA, the CDR3 is TGTGCCAGCAGCCCCAGGGGGCCTGGAAACACCATATATTTT. This gives the protein CASSPRGPGNTIYF.

The chain has TRBV5-1 and TRBJ1-5; 8 nucleotides agree with TRBD1. This CDR3 comprises 13 residues. CDR1 is SGHRS, CDR2 YFSETQ, per germline. V shed 4 bases and J 10 bases; nucleotides not matched to a gene: 7. CDR3 bases: TGCGCCAGCAGCACAGACAGGGGTGGACCCCAGCATTTT. Its translation is CASSTDRGGPQHF.

The CDR3 spells CASSFLERGVNTGELFF. CDR3 coding DNA: TGTGCCAGCAGCTTTTTGGAGCGGGGAGTGAACACCGGGGAGCTGTTTTTT. The chain uses TRBV5-6 and TRBJ2-2; 7 nucleotides match TRBD2. Germline values: CDR1 SGHDT, CDR2 YYEEEE. The CDR3 loop spans 17 amino acids. Trimming cost V 2 bases and J 1 base; bases outside gene matches: 8.

The V and J genes are TRBV6-6 and TRBJ1-5, with 9 bases that match TRBD1. CDR3 length equals 15 residues. Trimming removed 6 bases from V and 1 base from J; junction bases left unmatched: 4. The germline gives CDR1 MNHNY, CDR2 SVGAGI (reference sequence). The CDR3 reads CASRPGTGSNQPQHF. The CDR3 DNA follows: TGTGCCAGCAGACCAGGGACAGGGAGCAATCAGCCCCAGCATTTT.

This clone was observed a few times. The V gene is TRBV19, the J gene TRBJ1-1; 8 nucleotides agree with TRBD1. The CDR3 has 13 residues. The V gene end was trimmed by 6 bases and the J gene end by 10 bases; junction bases not matched to a gene: 10. Germline CDR1 reads LNHDA; CDR2 reads SQIVND (reference sequence). The DNA of the CDR3 is TGTGCCAGTAGACCGGACAGGGTGTTTAGAGCTTTCTTT. Translated, it gives CASRPDRVFRAFF.

This rearrangement joins TRBV28 to TRBJ1-5, with unresolved D. The V and J ends lost 9 bases and 1 base respectively, with 7 bases between them. The CDR3 covers 12 residues. Germline V gives CDR1 MDHEN, CDR2 SYDVKM. DNA for the CDR3: TGTGCCAGTATACAGAGCAATCAGCCCCAGCATTTT. Translated: CASIQSNQPQHF.

This chain links TRBV18 with TRBJ1-1, with TRBD1 as a possible D gene (5 bases). Germline V lookup: CDR1 KGHSH, CDR2 LQKENI. V was trimmed by 5 bases and J by 7 bases, leaving 11 bases between them. The length of the CDR3 is 12 residues. The CDR3 sequence is CASSNTGGEAFF. CDR3 nucleotide sequence: TGTGCCAGCTCAAACACAGGTGGTGAAGCTTTCTTT.

The rearrangement links TRBV6-5 to TRBJ1-4; 7 nucleotides line up with TRBD1. This CDR3 is built from 13 residues. Trimming cost V 9 bases and J 7 bases; bases outside gene matches: 8. Looked up from germline, CDR1 is MNHEY and CDR2 is SVGAGI. CDR3 coding DNA: TGTGCCAGTGGGGGCGCAGGGGGTGAAAAACTGTTTTTT. This encodes CASGGAGGEKLFF.